The 15 T cell receptor beta chains listed next were all sequenced from one sample in a study of shared clonotypes between healthy human individuals. Method: immunoSEQ multiplex PCR; TCRdb's copy keeps in-frame clones and lacks some. Counted here are under 600,000 clones, more than 95% occurring once; the ten biggest clones make up 0.3%. Naive CD8 cells lacked CD45RO and underwent positive selection for CCR7, leaving out terminally differentiated effector memory CD45RA+ cells. The sample consisted of naive CD8+ T cells sorted from blood. The receptors here all came from a man aged 30 to 45 in good health.

The chain carries TRBV7-3 and TRBJ2-7, with a weak D call TRBD1 (5 bases). Germline V gene sequence: CDR1 SGHTA, CDR2 FQGTGA. There are 14 residues in the CDR3. Trimming took off 6 bases at V and 6 bases at J, with 18 bases between the two ends. The CDR3 coding sequence is TGTGCCAGCAGTATCGACAGCAACTCCGGCGAGCAGTACTTC. It encodes CASSIDSNSGEQYF.

This clone occurred once. V and J are TRBV6-5 and TRBJ1-5, with 7 bases fitting TRBD1. The germline V gene encodes CDR1 MNHEY and CDR2 SVGAGI. This CDR3 region has 14 residues. V shed 6 bases, J shed 3 bases, and the junction held 5 bases outside the gene matches. The CDR3 is CASSETGYNQPQHF. CDR3 nucleotide sequence: TGTGCCAGCAGCGAGACAGGGTACAATCAGCCCCAGCATTTT.

The table lists this clone with a count of one. Other DNA sequences in this specimen translate into the identical CDR3. The rearrangement uses TRBV19 and TRBJ2-7; D unclear. The V end was cut by 1 base, the J end by 0 bases, with 7 bases between. The germline V gene encodes CDR1 LNHDA and CDR2 SQIVND (reference sequence). The CDR3 has 14 residues. CDR3 DNA: TGTGCCAGTAGTATAGCCGCTAGCTCCTACGAGCAGTACTTC. Amino acids: CASSIAASSYEQYF.

The CDR3 protein is CASSFEGASEQFF. In DNA form, the CDR3 reads TGTGCCAGCAGCTTCGAAGGTGCGAGTGAGCAGTTCTTC. V gene TRBV7-9 combines with J gene TRBJ2-1; no firm D call. Looked up from germline, CDR1 is SEHNR and CDR2 is FQNEAQ (reference sequence). Trimming took 3 bases from V and 9 from J, leaving 12 bases between them. This CDR3 is 13 amino acids long.

V is TRBV29-1 and J is TRBJ2-1; 14 bases are a match to TRBD2. The trim removed 6 bases at V and 5 bases at J, leaving 9 bases unmatched. Germline loops: CDR1 SQVTM, CDR2 ANQGSEA. The CDR3 runs 16 residues. The CDR3 nucleotides read TGCAGCGTGAGGACTAGCGGGAGGCGAAGTAACAATGAGCAGTTCTTC. Translating it yields CSVRTSGRRSNNEQFF.

The V call is TRBV27, the J call TRBJ2-3; D is unclear. This CDR3 has 15 residues. Germline CDR1 and CDR2: MNHEY and SMNVEV (reference sequence). Trimming left V 10 bases short and J 3 bases short, with 20 bases between. For the CDR3, the DNA is TGTGCCACCTTCCGAAGCGACTCTCTTACAGATACGCAGTATTTT. Protein sequence: CATFRSDSLTDTQYF.

The chain recombines TRBV28 with TRBJ1-1; D might be TRBD1 (5 bases). V lost 3 bases and J lost 10, with 15 bases in between. Per germline, CDR1 MDHEN and CDR2 SYDVKM. This CDR3 has 13 residues. For the CDR3, the DNA is TGTGCCAGCAGTTTCGGGGGAACACTGACAGCTTTCTTT. Its translation is CASSFGGTLTAFF.

CDR3 amino acids: CASSELGNYEQYF. The CDR3 DNA reads TGTGCCAGCAGTGAACTGGGGAACTACGAGCAGTACTTC. The V and J genes are TRBV25-1 and TRBJ2-7; D not certain. The CDR3 is 13 residues long. V gave up 2 bases and J gave up 3 bases, with 8 bases separating them. Germline loops: CDR1 MGHDK, CDR2 SYGVNS.

The J gene is TRBJ2-1, the V gene TRBV29-1, with 12 bases that match TRBD2. Germline V CDR1 and CDR2: SQVTM, ANQGSEA. The CDR3 consists of 16 residues. J gave up 4 bases and V 1 base, and 5 bases lay outside the gene matches. CDR3 DNA: TGCAGCGTTGAAGGACGGACTAGCGGGAAATACAATGAGCAGTTCTTC. Encoded protein: CSVEGRTSGKYNEQFF.

The chain is built from TRBV27 and TRBJ2-2; D not resolved. Deletions cut 6 bases from V and 2 bases from J, with 7 bases between. Germline assignment: CDR1 MNHEY and CDR2 SMNVEV (reference sequence). CDR3 length equals 13 residues. CDR3 residues: CASSRINTGELFF. In DNA, the CDR3 is TGTGCCAGCAGCCGTATTAACACCGGGGAGCTGTTTTTT.

The rearrangement links TRBV11-2 to TRBJ2-7; D not certain. The V and J ends lost 8 bases and 0 bases respectively, with 8 bases between them. Germline loops: CDR1 SGHAT, CDR2 FQNNGV. The CDR3 is made up of 12 amino acids. The CDR3 bases are TGTGCCAGCCGCAAGCTCTCCTACGAGCAGTACTTC. Protein: CASRKLSYEQYF.

This chain connects TRBV27 to TRBJ1-2; no definite D call. The CDR3 spans 16 residues. V was pared by 6 bases and J by 4 bases, with 21 bases between. CDR1 is MNHEY, CDR2 SMNVEV, per germline (reference sequence). DNA of the CDR3: TGTGCCAGCAGACCCTTGGGGAGGAATGCCGTCTATGGCTACACCTTC. Residues: CASRPLGRNAVYGYTF.

The chain recombines TRBV7-7 with TRBJ2-5; 7 bases map to TRBD1. V gave up 0 bases and J gave up 2 bases; unmatched junction bases: 0. Germline V CDR1 and CDR2: SSHAT, FNYEAQ (reference sequence). The CDR3 is 14 amino acids. The CDR3 DNA follows: TGTGCCAGCAGCTTAGCACAGGGGCAAGAGACCCAGTACTTC. This translates into CASSLAQGQETQYF. The full variable domain, in which reference TRBV7-7 and TRBJ2-5 provide the parts outside the CDR3, is GAGVSQSPRYKVTKRGQDVTLRCDPISSHATLYWYQQALGQGPEFLTYFNYEAQPDKSGLPSDRFSAERPEGSISTLTIQRTEQRDSAMYRCASSLAQGQETQYFGPGTRLLVL.

The chain couples TRBV6-1 to TRBJ2-1; TRBD2 might be the D (6 bases). The CDR3 totals 15 residues. The germline gives CDR1 MNHNS, CDR2 SASEGT. Trimming took 8 bases from V and 8 from J, leaving 22 bases between them. DNA for the CDR3: TGTGCCAGCGGTCCGTGGGCGGGCGGGGTTGATGAGCAGTTCTTC. Translation gives CASGPWAGGVDEQFF.

This chain uses TRBV28 with TRBJ2-7, with D maybe TRBD2 (6 bases). CDR3 length: 14 residues. V was cut by 8 bases and J by 2 bases, with 16 bases left in between. CDR1 and CDR2 (germline): MDHEN, SYDVKM. CDR3 in amino acids: CASRDREWAYEQYF. The CDR3 DNA follows: TGTGCCAGCCGTGATCGGGAGTGGGCCTACGAGCAGTACTTC.